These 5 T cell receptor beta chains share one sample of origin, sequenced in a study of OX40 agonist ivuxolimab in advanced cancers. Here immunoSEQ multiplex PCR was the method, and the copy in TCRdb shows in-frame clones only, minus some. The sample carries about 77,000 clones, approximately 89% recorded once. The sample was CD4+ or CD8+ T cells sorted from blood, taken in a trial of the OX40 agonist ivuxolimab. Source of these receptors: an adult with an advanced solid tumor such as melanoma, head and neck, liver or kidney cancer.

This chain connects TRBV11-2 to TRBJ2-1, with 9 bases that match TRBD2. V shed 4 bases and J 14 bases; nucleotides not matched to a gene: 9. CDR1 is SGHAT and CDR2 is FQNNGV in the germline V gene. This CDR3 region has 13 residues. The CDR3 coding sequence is TGTGCCAGCAGCTCCGAGCGGGGGGCAAGGAAGTTCTTC. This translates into CASSSERGARKFF.

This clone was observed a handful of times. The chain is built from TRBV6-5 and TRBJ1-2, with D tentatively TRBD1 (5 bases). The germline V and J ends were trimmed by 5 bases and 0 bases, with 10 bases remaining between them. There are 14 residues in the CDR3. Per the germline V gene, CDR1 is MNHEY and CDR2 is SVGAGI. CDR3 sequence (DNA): TGTGCCAGCAGTAGACAGTCCACTAACTATGGCTACACCTTC. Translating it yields CASSRQSTNYGYTF.

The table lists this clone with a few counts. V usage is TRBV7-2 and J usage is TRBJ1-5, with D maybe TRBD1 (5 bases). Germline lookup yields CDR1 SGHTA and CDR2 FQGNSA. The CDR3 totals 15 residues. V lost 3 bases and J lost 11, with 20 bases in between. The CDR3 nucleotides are TGTGCCAGCAGCTTCAGTCGGGCCTCAGGAGGGGCCCAGCATTTT. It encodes CASSFSRASGGAQHF.

DNA of the CDR3: TGTGCCATCAGTGAGTCCCACAGGGGTTATAACTATGGCTACACCTTC. Protein sequence: CAISESHRGYNYGYTF. The chain recombines TRBV10-3 with TRBJ1-2; 7 nucleotides agree with TRBD1. The CDR3 is 16 amino acids. Germline CDR1 ENHRY, CDR2 SYGVKD. V lost 0 bases, J lost 1 base, and 5 bases stayed unmatched.

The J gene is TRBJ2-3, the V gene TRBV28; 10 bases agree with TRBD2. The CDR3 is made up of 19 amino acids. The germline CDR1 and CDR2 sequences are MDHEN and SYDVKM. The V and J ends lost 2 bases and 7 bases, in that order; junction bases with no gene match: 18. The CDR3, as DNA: TGTGCCAGCAGTTTACCCGGGGTGAAACTAGCGGGACGTAGGAATACGCAGTATTTT. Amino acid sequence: CASSLPGVKLAGRRNTQYF.